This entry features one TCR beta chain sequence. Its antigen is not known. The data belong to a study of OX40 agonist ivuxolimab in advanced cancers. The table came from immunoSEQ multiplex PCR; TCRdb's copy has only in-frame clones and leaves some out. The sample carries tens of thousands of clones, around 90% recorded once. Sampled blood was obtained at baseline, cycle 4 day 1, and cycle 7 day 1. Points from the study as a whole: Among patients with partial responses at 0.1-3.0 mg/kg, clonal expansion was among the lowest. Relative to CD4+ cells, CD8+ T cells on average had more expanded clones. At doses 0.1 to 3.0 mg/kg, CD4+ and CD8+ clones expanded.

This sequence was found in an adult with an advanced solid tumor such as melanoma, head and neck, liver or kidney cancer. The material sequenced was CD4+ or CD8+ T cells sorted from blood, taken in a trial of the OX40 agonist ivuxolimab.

This CDR3 is CAWSVLTVDTEAFF. The CDR3 coding sequence is TGTGCCTGGAGTGTATTAACGGTGGACACTGAAGCTTTCTTT. V is TRBV30 and J is TRBJ1-1; D not resolved. V dropped 0 bases and J dropped 3 bases, with 11 bases sitting between them. Germline CDR1 is GTSNPN and CDR2 is SVGIG (reference sequence). The CDR3 sequence is 14 residues long.